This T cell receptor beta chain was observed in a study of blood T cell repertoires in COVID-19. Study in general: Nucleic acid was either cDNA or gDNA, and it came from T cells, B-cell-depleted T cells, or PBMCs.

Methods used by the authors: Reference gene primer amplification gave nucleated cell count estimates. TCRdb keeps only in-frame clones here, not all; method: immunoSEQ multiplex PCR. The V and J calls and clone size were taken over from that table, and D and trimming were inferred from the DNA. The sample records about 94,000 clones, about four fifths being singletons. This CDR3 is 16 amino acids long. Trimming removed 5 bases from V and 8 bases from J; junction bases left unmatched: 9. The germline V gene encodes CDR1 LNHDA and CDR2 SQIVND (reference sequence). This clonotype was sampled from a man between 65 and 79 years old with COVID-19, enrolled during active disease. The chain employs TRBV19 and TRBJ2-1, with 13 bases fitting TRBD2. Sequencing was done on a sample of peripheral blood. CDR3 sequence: CASSPRTSGSRDEQFF. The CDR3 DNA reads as TGTGCCAGTAGTCCTAGGACTAGCGGGAGTCGGGATGAGCAGTTCTTC.